The source of this TCR beta chain is a study of T cell responses to AZD1222 COVID-19 vaccine. Comment on this clone: Its target is not known.

Clones were sequenced by immunoSEQ multiplex PCR, and TCRdb holds only the in-frame ones, with some missing. The repertoire consists of about 140,000 clones, with about 89% occurring once and the leading ten covering 7% to 9%. Study results and limitations: Sampling captured repertoires only after the peak T cell response. Across spike, vaccine-associated CD4 TCRs were found, dominant at 160-218 and 743-854.

This CDR3 has 14 amino acids. V lost 5 bases and J lost 3; bases outside the gene matches: 5. The germline CDR1 and CDR2 sequences are SGHNT and YENEEA. The sequence came from an adult who received the MenACWY meningococcal vaccine as a control. The rearrangement uses TRBV11-3 and TRBJ2-7; 9 bases line up with TRBD1. Sequences were derived from peripheral blood, sampled 28 days after the second dose of the MenACWY control vaccine. The CDR3 DNA is TGTGCCAGCAGCCCGGGACAGGGAGTCTACGAGCAGTACTTC. Amino acid sequence: CASSPGQGVYEQYF. Combining the CDR3 with reference TRBV11-3 and TRBJ2-7 gives the whole variable domain EAGVVQSPRYKIIEKKQPVAFWCNPISGHNTLYWYLQNLGQGPELLIRYENEEAVDDSQLPKDRFSAERLKGVDSTLKIQPAELGDSAVYLCASSPGQGVYEQYFGPGTRLTVT.